These T cell receptor beta chains were read from a single sample in a study of blood T cell repertoires in COVID-19. Assay: immunoSEQ multiplex PCR; the TCRdb copy retains only in-frame clones and omits some. The sample shows about 130,000 clones, about 79% of them seen only once. The specimen was peripheral blood. These receptor sequences come from a woman aged 80 or over with acute or convalescent COVID-19. The CDR3 runs from the conserved cysteine through the conserved F or W. Each record gives: D gene, V gene, J gene, clone size, CDR3 protein, CDR3 DNA. A D gene is named only where the DNA matches it firmly. Only part of the rows carry a size: once, few, many, or a class if the clone is expanded.

>TRBD1|TRBV3-1/TRBV3-2|TRBJ1-3|few
CASSRDRVSGNTIYF
TGTGCCAGCAGCCGGGACAGAGTCTCTGGAAACACCATATATTTT
>TRBD1|TRBV5-1|TRBJ1-4|NA
CASSFLGQEGEKLFF
TGCGCCAGCAGCTTCCTCGGACAGGAGGGTGAAAAACTGTTTTTT
>TRBD2|TRBV7-8|TRBJ2-1|NA
CASSLALAGGPKQFF
TGTGCCAGCAGCTTGGCACTAGCGGGGGGCCCAAAGCAGTTCTTC
>TRBD1|TRBV2|TRBJ2-3|NA
CASDRDRGTDTQYF
TGTGCCAGTGACCGGGACAGGGGAACAGATACGCAGTATTTT
>NA|TRBV5-1|TRBJ1-5|NA
CASSSGDGQPQHF
TGCGCCAGCAGCTCCGGGGATGGGCAGCCCCAGCATTTT
>TRBD1|TRBV5-4|TRBJ2-3|NA
CASSWTTWTGADTQYF
TGTGCCAGCAGCTGGACGACATGGACAGGTGCAGATACGCAGTATTTT
>NA|TRBV6-5|TRBJ1-5|NA
CASRVPGNNQPQHF
TGTGCCAGCAGAGTTCCAGGGAACAATCAGCCCCAGCATTTT
>NA|TRBV19|TRBJ2-5|NA
CASSIARYDQETQYF
TGTGCCAGTAGTATAGCTAGATACGACCAAGAGACCCAGTACTTC
>TRBD1|TRBV29-1|TRBJ1-2|NA
CSVEKDRAAYGYTF
TGCAGCGTTGAAAAAGACAGGGCTGCCTATGGCTACACCTTC
>NA|TRBV12-3/TRBV12-4|TRBJ1-5|few
CASSLLKSGPQHF
TGTGCCAGCAGTTTATTGAAATCCGGGCCCCAGCATTTT
>TRBD1|TRBV5-4|TRBJ1-1|NA
CASSLNQGGTEAFF
TGTGCCAGCAGCTTGAATCAGGGGGGAACTGAAGCTTTCTTT
>TRBD1|TRBV30|TRBJ1-4|NA
CAWSVPRQGQGEKLFF
TGTGCCTGGAGTGTACCCCGACAGGGCCAAGGGGAAAAACTGTTTTTT
>NA|TRBV24-1|TRBJ1-4|NA
CATSDLIARDEKLFF
TGTGCCACCAGTGATTTAATAGCCAGAGATGAAAAACTGTTTTTT
>NA|TRBV12-3/TRBV12-4|TRBJ2-2|NA
CASTTGTGELFF
TGTGCCAGCACCACAGGGACCGGGGAGCTGTTTTTT
>NA|TRBV12-5|TRBJ1-2|NA
CASGLGLTVGGYTF
TGTGCTAGTGGTTTGGGCCTGACAGTGGGAGGCTACACCTTC
>TRBD2|TRBV18|TRBJ2-1|few
CASSPQLAAGTSGSNEQFF
TGTGCCAGCTCACCACAATTGGCAGCCGGGACTAGCGGGAGCAATGAGCAGTTCTTC
>NA|TRBV7-9|TRBJ2-1|NA
CASSFDRWDNEQFF
TGTGCCAGCAGCTTTGACAGGTGGGACAATGAGCAGTTCTTC
>TRBD1|TRBV6-5|TRBJ2-3|NA
CAVRDRAFTDTQYF
TGTGCCGTCCGAGACAGGGCTTTCACAGATACGCAGTATTTT
>NA|TRBV4-1|TRBJ1-2|NA
CASSQDGFGTPQGYGYTF
TGCGCCAGCAGCCAAGATGGGTTTGGGACTCCCCAAGGGTATGGCTACACCTTC
>NA|TRBV5-1|TRBJ1-1|NA
CASSLGPRGVGTEAFF
TGCGCCAGCAGCTTGGGGCCTAGGGGCGTGGGCACTGAAGCTTTCTTT
>TRBD1|TRBV9|TRBJ2-1|NA
CASSAGQGGNEQFF
TGTGCCAGCAGCGCCGGACAGGGTGGGAATGAGCAGTTCTTC
>NA|TRBV19|TRBJ2-2|NA
CASSIKTAGTGELFF
TGTGCCAGTAGTATTAAGACAGCAGGCACCGGGGAGCTGTTTTTT
>TRBD2|TRBV6-2/TRBV6-3|TRBJ2-5|once
CASSHGQWGLAGETQYF
TGTGCCAGCAGTCACGGCCAATGGGGACTAGCCGGGGAGACCCAGTACTTC
>NA|TRBV3-1/TRBV3-2|TRBJ1-1|NA
CASTASGTMNTEAFF
TGTGCCAGCACCGCCTCCGGGACAATGAACACTGAAGCTTTCTTT
>TRBD1|TRBV7-8|TRBJ2-7|NA
CASSLGGTGGYEQYF
TGTGCCAGCAGCTTAGGTGGGACAGGGGGCTACGAGCAGTACTTC
>NA|TRBV18|TRBJ1-1|NA
CASSQQGSLAEAFF
TGTGCCAGCTCACAACAGGGATCTCTGGCTGAAGCTTTCTTT